The clone carrying this T cell receptor beta chain was seen only once. The antigen is not known. Generated by immunoSEQ multiplex PCR, the TCRdb table keeps only in-frame clones and is missing some. The top ten hold around 1.2% of the sample, which has 95,000 to 150,000 clones, roughly 84% seen once. The CDR3 is 15 residues long. Germline trimming cut 5 bases from V and 6 bases from J; bases unmatched to any gene: 10. From germline, CDR1 is PRHDT and CDR2 FYEKMQ (reference sequence). This entry is derived from a study of T cell responses to AZD1222 COVID-19 vaccine. Overall study results and limits: Mostly white British, mostly female donors; authors suggested clonal diversity may be underestimated. Baseline serology detected seropositivity in only a handful of AZD1222 recipients.

This clonotype was sampled from an adult in good health. The sample consisted of peripheral blood, taken on day 0 of AZD1222 vaccination. This chain links TRBV13 with TRBJ2-1; 7 nucleotides match TRBD2. As DNA, the CDR3 is TGTGCCAGCAGCCCCCGGGGGGAAGTGATCAATGAGCAGTTCTTC. Protein: CASSPRGEVINEQFF.